The 5 T cell receptor beta chains below were found in one sample sequenced in a study of T-cell memory formation after mild COVID-19. MiXCR, run by TCRdb on the 5' RACE reads, gives a single entry per CDR3 protein. The data show about 180,000 distinct CDR3 sequences, with more than 15% seen just once and approximately 2.2% held by the top ten. What was sequenced was PBMCs or a T cell subset sorted from them (not recorded which). Every receptor here comes from an adult woman who had mild COVID-19 (a few samples of this study predate the infection). Cell type and time point are not known.

The V call is TRBV7-6, the J call TRBJ1-1; a weak D match, TRBD1 (5 bases). V dropped 4 bases and J dropped 0 bases, with 12 bases sitting between them. Germline V gene sequence: CDR1 SGHVS, CDR2 FNYEAQ. The CDR3 totals 15 residues. CDR3 protein: CASSSSGTMNTEAFF. CDR3 DNA: TGTGCCAGCAGCTCCTCGGGGACCATGAACACTGAAGCTTTCTTT.

This clonotype was seen a few times. The rearrangement joins TRBV5-1 to TRBJ2-1; 9 positions match TRBD2. V shed 4 bases and J 7 bases; nucleotides not matched to a gene: 6. The CDR3 has 14 residues. CDR1 is SGHRS, CDR2 YFSETQ, per germline. The DNA of the CDR3 is TGCGCCAGCAGCCAGTCTAGCGGGGAGAATGAGCAGTTCTTC. Encoded protein: CASSQSSGENEQFF.

The chain recombines TRBV6-5 with TRBJ1-1; D not resolved. From germline, CDR1 is MNHEY and CDR2 SVGAGI. V lost 4 bases and J 5 bases, leaving 14 bases between the germline ends. This CDR3 has 14 amino acids. The DNA of the CDR3 is TGTGCCAGCAGTTTGAGAGTGGGTAGGACTGAAGCTTTCTTT. Its protein is CASSLRVGRTEAFF.

This clonotype was detected ten times or more. V and J are TRBV12-3 or TRBV12-4 and TRBJ1-5, with TRBD1 matching 8 bases. This CDR3 has 16 amino acids. Trimming removed 4 bases from V and 6 bases from J; junction bases left unmatched: 11. Here the CDR3 reads CASSSKGQGMGQPQHF. The CDR3, as DNA: TGTGCCAGCAGTTCCAAAGGACAGGGAATGGGTCAGCCCCAGCATTTT.

There are a few counts of this clonotype. The V call is TRBV7-9, the J call TRBJ2-5; 7 nucleotides line up with TRBD1. CDR3 size: 14 residues. The V gene end was trimmed by 6 bases and the J gene end by 1 base; junction bases not matched to a gene: 5. CDR1 SEHNR and CDR2 FQNEAQ come from the germline V gene (reference sequence). CDR3 DNA: TGTGCCAGCAGTCTGACAGGGTCCCAAGAGACCCAGTACTTC. Its translation: CASSLTGSQETQYF.